The 7 T cell receptor beta chains reported below all come from one sample, sequenced in a study of PD-L1 blockade in urothelial cancer. Time point reported: peripheral blood 6 weeks after treatment start. Clones were read by immunoSEQ multiplex PCR, and TCRdb kept only the in-frame ones, dropping some. This table holds 83,000 or so clones, over 65% found once. The source material was PBMCs, sampled around atezolizumab (anti-PD-L1) treatment. The receptors originated from a man aged 65-85 years with urothelial cancer.

The chain joins TRBV5-1 to TRBJ2-7, with D hard to call. The CDR3 contains 13 residues. V was shortened by 0 bases and J by 3 bases, with 7 bases between the two germline ends. Looked up from germline, CDR1 is SGHRS and CDR2 is YFSETQ. In nucleotides, the CDR3 is TGCGCCAGCAGCTTGGAACTTTTCTACGAGCAGTACTTC. Encoded protein: CASSLELFYEQYF.

V and J are TRBV5-6 and TRBJ2-5; D is unresolved. The V end was cut by 0 bases, the J end by 4 bases, with 13 bases between. Germline-derived CDR1 and CDR2 are SGHDT and YYEEEE. This CDR3 comprises 15 residues. CDR3 loop: CASSLASHGRETQYF. CDR3 coding DNA: TGTGCCAGCAGCTTGGCCTCCCATGGGCGAGAGACCCAGTACTTC.

The V and J genes are TRBV7-2 and TRBJ2-1; no clear D. The CDR3 has 12 residues. CDR1 SGHTA and CDR2 FQGNSA come from the germline V gene. V gave up 0 bases and J gave up 6 bases, with 3 bases separating them. The CDR3 reads CASSLAANEQFF. The CDR3 DNA reads as TGTGCCAGCAGCTTAGCGGCCAATGAGCAGTTCTTC.

The CDR3 DNA follows: TGTGCCACCAGCAGAGAATGGGACAGGGAGGGCGAGCAGTACTTC. It translates to CATSREWDREGEQYF. The genes are TRBV15 and TRBJ2-7, with TRBD1 matching 9 bases. V lost 0 bases, J lost 6 bases, and 6 bases stayed unmatched. CDR1 LNHNV and CDR2 YYDKDF come from the germline V gene (reference sequence). CDR3 length: 15 amino acids. Complete variable domain (other parts from reference TRBV15 and TRBJ2-7): DAMVIQNPRYQVTQFGKPVTLSCSQTLNHNVMYWYQQKSSQAPKLLFHYYDKDFNNEADTPDNFQSRRPNTSFCFLDIRSPGLGDTAMYLCATSREWDREGEQYFGPGTRLTVT.

The rearrangement joins TRBV7-9 to TRBJ1-1, with unresolved D. This CDR3 is built from 13 residues. V was pared by 1 base and J by 9 bases, with 12 bases between. The V gene's germline CDR1 is SEHNR and CDR2 FQNEAQ (reference sequence). CDR3 region: CASSLDVVTKAFF. Here the CDR3 DNA reads TGTGCCAGCAGCTTAGACGTTGTAACTAAAGCTTTCTTT.

This clone was detected only once. The chain employs TRBV2 and TRBJ2-7; TRBD1 is a possible D gene (6 bases). The CDR3 extends over 14 amino acids. Per the germline V gene, CDR1 is SNHLY and CDR2 is FYNNEI. Between the trimmed V and J ends, which lost 6 bases and 5 bases, there was a span of 17 bases. The CDR3 DNA is TGTGCCAGCAGACTTTCCGGGACAACCCACGAGCAGTACTTC. Its translation: CASRLSGTTHEQYF. The variable domain in full, with the rest retrieved from reference TRBV2 and TRBJ2-7, is EPEVTQTPSHQVTQMGQEVILRCVPISNHLYFYWYRQILGQKVEFLVSFYNNEISEKSEIFDDQFSVERPDGSNFTLKIRSTKLEDSAMYFCASRLSGTTHEQYFGPGTRLTVT.

The chain employs TRBV5-4 and TRBJ2-5, with 8 bases lining up with TRBD2. The CDR3 is made up of 15 amino acids. CDR1 SGHNT and CDR2 YYREEE come from the germline V gene (reference sequence). Trimming took 4 bases from V and 2 from J; bases not matched to a gene: 7. CDR3 in DNA: TGTGCCAGCAGCGCGAATAGCGGGGAACAAGAGACCCAGTACTTC. It yields the protein CASSANSGEQETQYF.